This is a list of T cell receptor beta chains from one sample in a study of T cell responses to AZD1222 COVID-19 vaccine. Produced via immunoSEQ multiplex PCR; TCRdb's table is partial and in-frame only. The sample includes some 88,000 clones, about nine tenths of them seen just once. Sequencing was performed on peripheral blood, taken 28 days after the second AZD1222 dose. The receptors here all came from an adult who received the AZD1222 COVID-19 vaccine. The CDR3 runs from the conserved cysteine through the conserved F or W. The order of the fields is CDR3 protein, CDR3 DNA, V gene, J gene, D gene. D genes are given only for firm matches.

CDR3 protein: CASSSQGADEAFF
CDR3 DNA: TGTGCCAGCAGTTCACAGGGGGCCGATGAAGCTTTCTTT
V gene: TRBV6-2/TRBV6-3
J gene: TRBJ1-1
D gene: TRBD1

CDR3 protein: CASSSGNRNSPLHF
CDR3 DNA: TGTGCCAGCAGCTCTGGAAACAGAAATTCACCCCTCCACTTT
V gene: TRBV7-9
J gene: TRBJ1-6
D gene: .

CDR3 protein: CASSLSEGQPQHF
CDR3 DNA: TGTGCCAGCAGTTTATCAGAGGGACAGCCCCAGCATTTT
V gene: TRBV12-3/TRBV12-4
J gene: TRBJ1-5
D gene: .

CDR3 protein: CASSESLAGFETQYF
CDR3 DNA: TGCGCCAGCAGTGAGTCTCTAGCGGGGTTTGAGACCCAGTACTTC
V gene: TRBV10-1
J gene: TRBJ2-5
D gene: TRBD2

CDR3 protein: CASSSHPFYEQYF
CDR3 DNA: TGTGCCAGCAGTTCCCACCCCTTCTACGAGCAGTACTTC
V gene: TRBV28
J gene: TRBJ2-7
D gene: .

CDR3 protein: CASSFAGSPLHF
CDR3 DNA: TGTGCCAGCAGTTTCGCTGGTTCACCCCTCCACTTT
V gene: TRBV28
J gene: TRBJ1-6
D gene: .

CDR3 protein: CASRSPGAGGLWEQFF
CDR3 DNA: TGTGCCAGCAGGTCCCCGGGGGCGGGGGGGCTGTGGGAGCAGTTCTTC
V gene: TRBV28
J gene: TRBJ2-1
D gene: TRBD2

CDR3 protein: CASSVRLAGGLDTQYF
CDR3 DNA: TGTGCCAGCAGCGTAAGACTAGCGGGGGGGCTAGATACGCAGTATTTT
V gene: TRBV9
J gene: TRBJ2-3
D gene: TRBD2

CDR3 protein: CAISESSAGRHEQYF
CDR3 DNA: TGTGCCATCAGTGAGTCATCGGCAGGGCGGCACGAGCAGTACTTC
V gene: TRBV10-3
J gene: TRBJ2-7
D gene: .

CDR3 protein: CASSLYGAQNTEAFF
CDR3 DNA: TGTGCCAGCAGCTTATATGGGGCGCAGAATACTGAAGCTTTCTTT
V gene: TRBV7-9
J gene: TRBJ1-1
D gene: .